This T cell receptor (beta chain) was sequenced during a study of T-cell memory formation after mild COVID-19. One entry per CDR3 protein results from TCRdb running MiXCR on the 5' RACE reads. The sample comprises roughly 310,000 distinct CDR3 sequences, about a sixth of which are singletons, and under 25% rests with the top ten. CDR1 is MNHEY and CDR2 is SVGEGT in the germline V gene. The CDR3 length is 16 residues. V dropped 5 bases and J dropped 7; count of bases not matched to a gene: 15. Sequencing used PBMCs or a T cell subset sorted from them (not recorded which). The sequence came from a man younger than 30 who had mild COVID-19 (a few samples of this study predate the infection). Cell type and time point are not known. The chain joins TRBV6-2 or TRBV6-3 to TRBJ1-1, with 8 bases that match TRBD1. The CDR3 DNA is TGTGCCAGCAGTGCTACTCAGGGGGCGCAGGCATATGAAGCTTTCTTT. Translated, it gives CASSATQGAQAYEAFF.